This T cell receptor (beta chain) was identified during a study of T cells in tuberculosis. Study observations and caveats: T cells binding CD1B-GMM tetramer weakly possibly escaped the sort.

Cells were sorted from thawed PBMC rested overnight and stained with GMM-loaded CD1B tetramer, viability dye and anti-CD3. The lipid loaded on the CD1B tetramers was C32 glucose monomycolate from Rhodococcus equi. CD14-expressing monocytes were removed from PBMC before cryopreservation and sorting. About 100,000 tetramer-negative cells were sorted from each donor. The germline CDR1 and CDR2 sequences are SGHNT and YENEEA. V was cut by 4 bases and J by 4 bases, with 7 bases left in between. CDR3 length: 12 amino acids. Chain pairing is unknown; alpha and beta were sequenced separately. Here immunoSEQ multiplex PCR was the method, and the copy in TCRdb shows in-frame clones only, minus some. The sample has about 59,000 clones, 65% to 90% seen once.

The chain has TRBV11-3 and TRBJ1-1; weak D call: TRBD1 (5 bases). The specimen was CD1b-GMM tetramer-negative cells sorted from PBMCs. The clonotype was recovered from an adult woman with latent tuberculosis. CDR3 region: CASSSGGTEAFF. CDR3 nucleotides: TGTGCCAGCAGCTCGGGGGGCACTGAAGCTTTCTTT.